These 13 T cell receptor beta chains share one sample of origin, sequenced in a study of cytomegalovirus exposure and HLA in healthy donors. Both 60 Vbeta primers and 13 Jbeta primers went into the PCR. Repertoires were generated with immunoSEQ multiplex PCR, while TCRdb's copy carries only in-frame clones and drops some. The table has 210,000 or so clones, over 65% seen once. The specimen was PBMCs. These receptor sequences come from a man between 18 and 29 years old in good health and CMV-seronegative.

This clone has a handful of counts. This sequence joins TRBV5-6 and TRBJ2-7; a weak D match, TRBD2 (6 bases). Looked up from germline, CDR1 is SGHDT and CDR2 is YYEEEE. This CDR3 contains 15 residues. The V gene lost 4 bases and the J gene lost 3 bases, with 17 bases spanning the gap. The DNA of the CDR3 is TGTGCCAGCAGCACCCCGGAGGGCGGGGTCTACGAGCAGTACTTC. This sequence encodes CASSTPEGGVYEQYF.

This chain connects TRBV6-1 to TRBJ2-7, with TRBD1 as a possible D gene (5 bases). The CDR3 sequence is 13 residues long. V lost 4 bases to trimming and J lost 6 bases, with 13 bases between them. Germline V gives CDR1 MNHNS, CDR2 SASEGT. Here the CDR3 reads CASSAKGVGEQYF. The CDR3, as DNA: TGTGCCAGCAGTGCAAAAGGGGTCGGCGAGCAGTACTTC.

V usage is TRBV28 and J usage is TRBJ2-5, with 10 bases fitting TRBD2. V dropped 4 bases and J dropped 4; count of bases not matched to a gene: 6. CDR1 is MDHEN, CDR2 SYDVKM, per germline. The CDR3 consists of 15 residues. This CDR3 is CASSSSGRARETQYF. In nucleotides, the CDR3 is TGTGCCAGCAGTTCAAGCGGGAGGGCCCGAGAGACCCAGTACTTC.

As concerns this clone: This specimen includes other DNA sequences encoding the same CDR3. This sequence joins TRBV5-1 and TRBJ2-7, with 12 bases fitting TRBD2. Germline V CDR1 and CDR2: SGHRS, YFSETQ. V trimming: 4 bases; J trimming: 0 bases; junction bases outside the gene matches: 2. The CDR3 extends over 15 amino acids. The CDR3 DNA follows: TGCGCCAGCAGCCTGACTAGCGGGAGCTCCTACGAGCAGTACTTC. Its protein product is CASSLTSGSSYEQYF.

This sequence joins TRBV7-6 and TRBJ1-3; tentatively, D is TRBD1 (5 bases). The CDR3 is 17 amino acids. The germline V gene encodes CDR1 SGHVS and CDR2 FNYEAQ. Trimming took off 5 bases at V and 0 bases at J, with 17 bases between the two ends. CDR3 DNA sequence: TGTGCCAGCAGCCCCATTAGACAGTCCCTCTCTGGAAACACCATATATTTT. As protein: CASSPIRQSLSGNTIYF.

The rearrangement joins TRBV30 to TRBJ2-3; TRBD1 matches at 8 bases. This CDR3 contains 14 residues. Germline CDR1 and CDR2: GTSNPN and SVGIG (reference sequence). The V segment lost 6 bases and the J segment 2 bases; nucleotides outside the gene matches: 7. For the CDR3, the DNA is TGTGCCTGCTTAAGGACAGGGTCCACAGATACGCAGTATTTT. Protein sequence: CACLRTGSTDTQYF.

V is TRBV7-9 and J is TRBJ2-5, with TRBD1 matching over 9 bases. The CDR3 extends over 15 amino acids. V gave up 5 bases and J gave up 7 bases; unmatched junction bases: 11. Germline V gene data show CDR1 as SEHNR and CDR2 as FQNEAQ (reference sequence). The CDR3, as DNA: TGTGCCAGCAGCGGCCGGGACAGGGTCGTGGCGACCCAGTACTTC. Translating gives CASSGRDRVVATQYF.

Comments on this clone: Distinct nucleotide sequences in the sample also encode this CDR3. V gene TRBV19 combines with J gene TRBJ2-7; D perhaps matches TRBD2 (5 bases). Trimming took off 1 base at V and 5 bases at J, with 9 bases between the two ends. The CDR3 has 13 amino acids. CDR1 and CDR2 (germline): LNHDA, SQIVND (reference sequence). The chain's CDR3 is CASSIGGSNEQYF. CDR3 coding DNA: TGTGCCAGTAGTATAGGAGGGTCGAACGAGCAGTACTTC.

The rearrangement uses TRBV10-3 and TRBJ1-2, with 7 positions matching TRBD1. This CDR3 has 18 residues. V lost 2 bases and J lost 0; bases outside the gene matches: 12. Germline V lookup: CDR1 ENHRY, CDR2 SYGVKD. CDR3 amino acids: CAISETLLGGGTNYGYTF. CDR3 coding DNA: TGTGCCATCAGTGAGACCCTACTAGGGGGCGGAACTAACTATGGCTACACCTTC.

The rearrangement links TRBV6-5 to TRBJ1-2; D uncertain. The V gene's germline CDR1 is MNHEY and CDR2 SVGAGI. The CDR3 runs to 14 residues. CDR3 DNA sequence: TGTGCGACGCATAACGTCGCAGGCAACTATGGCTACACCTTC. This gives the protein CATHNVAGNYGYTF.

This chain joins TRBV7-2 and TRBJ2-1; tentative D call: TRBD1 (6 bases). The CDR3 is made up of 14 amino acids. Germline V lookup: CDR1 SGHTA, CDR2 FQGNSA. With 7 bases removed from V and 5 bases from J, the gap between germline ends came to 15 bases. CDR3 coding DNA: TGTGCCAGCACGAGGGGGAGAGCACACAATGAGCAGTTCTTC. It specifies CASTRGRAHNEQFF.

The V call is TRBV19, the J call TRBJ1-4; D may be TRBD1 (6 bases). Germline assignment: CDR1 LNHDA and CDR2 SQIVND (reference sequence). The V gene lost 5 bases and the J gene lost 8 bases, with 21 bases spanning the gap. The CDR3 spans 16 residues. The CDR3 nucleotides read TGTGCCAGTAGTCTACCGACAGGAGTAAGCCCCGAAAAACTGTTTTTT. Translation: CASSLPTGVSPEKLFF.

The V call is TRBV25-1, the J call TRBJ2-3; 7 bases are a match to TRBD2. With V trimmed by 3 bases and J by 3 bases, 3 bases remained unmatched. The CDR3 is 14 residues long. Germline CDR1 is MGHDK and CDR2 is SYGVNS. The CDR3 loop is CASSDQRGTDTQYF. CDR3 in DNA: TGTGCCAGCAGTGATCAGCGGGGAACAGATACGCAGTATTTT.